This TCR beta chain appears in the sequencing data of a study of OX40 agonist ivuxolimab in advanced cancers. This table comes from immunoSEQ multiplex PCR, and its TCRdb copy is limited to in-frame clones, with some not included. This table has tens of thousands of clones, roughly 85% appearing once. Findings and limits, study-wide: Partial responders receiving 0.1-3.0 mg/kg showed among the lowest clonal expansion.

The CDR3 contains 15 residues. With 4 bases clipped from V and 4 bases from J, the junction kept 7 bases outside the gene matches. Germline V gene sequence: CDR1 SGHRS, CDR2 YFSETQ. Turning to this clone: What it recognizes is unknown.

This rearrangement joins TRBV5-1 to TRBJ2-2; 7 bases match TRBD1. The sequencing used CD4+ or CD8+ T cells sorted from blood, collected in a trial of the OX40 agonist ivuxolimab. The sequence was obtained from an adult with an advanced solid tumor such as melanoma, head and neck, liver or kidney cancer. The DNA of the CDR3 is TGCGCCAGCAGCAGTGGGACAGCCAGCACCGGGGAGCTGTTTTTT. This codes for CASSSGTASTGELFF.